A single sample gave rise to the 29 T cell receptor beta chains below, sequenced in a study of T cell repertoires in cytomegalovirus infection. These receptors' antigens are unknown. TCRdb reprocessed the reads via MiXCR and lists one record per CDR3 protein. The data contain 900,000 to 950,000 distinct CDR3 sequences, about 33% of them singletons. Source: cultured CD8+ T cells from PBMCs, taken from culture after CMV antigen stimulation. The receptors come from a human donor in good health (CMV status not recorded). Some clones in this sample may be carry-over from other donors' samples.

This clonotype was picked up a small number of times. The chain uses TRBV4-1 and TRBJ2-1; no firm D call. This CDR3 has 14 residues. V was shortened by 3 bases and J by 2 bases, with 8 bases between the two germline ends. Germline CDR1 MGHRA, CDR2 YSYEKL. The CDR3 nucleotides read TGCGCCAGCAGCCACGCCCTGGCCTACAATGAGCAGTTCTTC. As protein: CASSHALAYNEQFF.

In this sample, this clonotype turned up a few times. The V call is TRBV10-3, the J call TRBJ2-5, with 7 nucleotides matching TRBD1. J was trimmed by 5 bases and V by 3 bases; bases with no gene match: 6. The CDR3 consists of 14 residues. Looked up from germline, CDR1 is ENHRY and CDR2 is SYGVKD. CDR3 amino acids: CAISDPDRDETQYF. The CDR3 region has the DNA TGTGCCATCAGTGACCCCGACAGGGACGAGACCCAGTACTTC.

This clonotype showed up many times. The rearrangement joins TRBV7-8 to TRBJ1-5, with D uncertain. The CDR3 totals 13 residues. V was clipped by 3 bases and J by 3 bases, with 6 bases between them. Per the germline V gene, CDR1 is SGHVS and CDR2 is FQNEAQ. Written as DNA, the CDR3 is TGTGCCAGCAGCTTCGACCCCAATCAGCCCCAGCATTTT. This sequence encodes CASSFDPNQPQHF.

The chain couples TRBV5-1 to TRBJ2-7; TRBD2 aligns across 8 bases. The V gene's germline CDR1 is SGHRS and CDR2 YFSETQ. With V trimmed by 2 bases and J by 1 base, 2 bases remained unmatched. This CDR3 is 14 amino acids long. CDR3 nucleotide sequence: TGCGCCAGCAGCTTTCGCGGGGGGTCCTACGAGCAGTACGTC. Its protein product is CASSFRGGSYEQYV.

This clonotype was seen ten or more times. The rearrangement joins TRBV2 to TRBJ2-5; the D is unclear. Trimming left V 8 bases short and J 4 bases short, with 5 bases between. This CDR3 has 10 amino acids. Germline CDR1 and CDR2: SNHLY and FYNNEI. This CDR3 is CASERETQYF. In DNA, the CDR3 is TGTGCCAGCGAAAGAGAGACCCAGTACTTC.

This clonotype has just a few counts. The J gene is TRBJ1-4, the V gene TRBV5-4; 9 bases are shared with TRBD1. The trim removed 5 bases at V and 4 bases at J, leaving 3 bases unmatched. Looked up from germline, CDR1 is SGHNT and CDR2 is YYREEE (reference sequence). This CDR3 has 14 residues. The CDR3 sequence: CASSPTGGNEKLFF. CDR3 nucleotides: TGTGCCAGCAGTCCGACAGGGGGTAATGAAAAACTGTTTTTT.

This clonotype has at least ten counts. The rearrangement joins TRBV7-6 to TRBJ2-1; D unresolved. The CDR3 has 12 residues. V was shortened by 2 bases and J by 8 bases, with 7 bases between the two germline ends. Per germline, CDR1 SGHVS and CDR2 FNYEAQ. The CDR3, as DNA: TGTGCCAGCAGCTTAAGGCTCGATGAGCAGTTCTTC. This translates into CASSLRLDEQFF.

This chain joins TRBV6-5 and TRBJ2-3; 8 nucleotides match TRBD2. The CDR3 is 17 amino acids. CDR1 and CDR2 (germline): MNHEY, SVGAGI. V shed 2 bases and J 0 bases; nucleotides not matched to a gene: 7. The CDR3 DNA is TGTGCCAGCAGTTACCTGCTCGGGGGGGGAAGCACAGATACGCAGTATTTT. It is translated as CASSYLLGGGSTDTQYF.

This clonotype appeared a few times. The genes are TRBV6-2 or TRBV6-3 and TRBJ1-1; tentative D call: TRBD1 (5 bases). The CDR3 totals 11 residues. V gave up 6 bases and J gave up 7 bases, with 9 bases separating them. The germline gives CDR1 MNHEY, CDR2 SVGEGT. This CDR3 is CASRRQLEAFF. As DNA, the CDR3 is TGTGCCAGCAGGAGACAGCTTGAAGCTTTCTTT.

The chain joins TRBV2 to TRBJ2-1; no firm D call. The V end lost 7 bases, the J end lost 0 bases, and 7 bases lay between the germline ends. This CDR3 comprises 13 residues. The germline V gene has CDR1 SNHLY and CDR2 FYNNEI. CDR3 bases: TGTGCCAGCATTTCACCCTCCTACAATGAGCAGTTCTTC. This translates into CASISPSYNEQFF.

This chain uses TRBV19 with TRBJ1-5; 7 nucleotides line up with TRBD1. With 1 base clipped from V and 3 bases from J, the junction kept 3 bases outside the gene matches. This CDR3 is built from 15 residues. Per germline, CDR1 LNHDA and CDR2 SQIVND (reference sequence). Written as DNA, the CDR3 is TGTGCCAGTAGTATAGGAGGGGGCGTCAATCAGCCCCAGCATTTT. Residues: CASSIGGGVNQPQHF.

This chain connects TRBV27 to TRBJ1-1, with TRBD1 as a possible D gene (6 bases). This CDR3 contains 17 residues. The germline V gene encodes CDR1 MNHEY and CDR2 SMNVEV (reference sequence). The germline V and J ends were trimmed by 6 bases and 0 bases, with 20 bases remaining between them. In DNA form, the CDR3 reads TGTGCCAGCAGACCCCTGGGGGCTCGGGATTTGAACACTGAAGCTTTCTTT. As protein: CASRPLGARDLNTEAFF.

This clonotype was counted a few times. The rearrangement links TRBV7-6 to TRBJ2-3; D may be TRBD1 (5 bases). CDR1 and CDR2 (germline): SGHVS, FNYEAQ. V was pared by 1 base and J by 1 base, with 15 bases between. This CDR3 is built from 17 residues. CDR3 sequence reads: CASSLEAGIKGTDTQYF. CDR3 bases: TGTGCCAGCAGCTTAGAGGCAGGGATTAAGGGCACAGATACGCAGTATTTT.

The V and J genes are TRBV12-3 or TRBV12-4 and TRBJ2-7; tentatively, D is TRBD1 or TRBD2 (5 bases each). The CDR3 consists of 11 residues. CDR3 sequence: CVTGAPYEQYF. The CDR3 DNA reads as TGTGTCACCGGGGCTCCCTACGAGCAGTACTTC.

This clonotype is judged medium-sized. The J gene is TRBJ2-5, the V gene TRBV7-8; the D gene could be TRBD1 or TRBD2 (6 bases each). The CDR3 consists of 16 residues. In germline, CDR1 is SGHVS, CDR2 FQNEAQ. V dropped 5 bases and J dropped 5 bases, with 21 bases sitting between them. The CDR3 region is CASSRFLRGVQETQYF. CDR3 in DNA: TGTGCCAGCAGCCGATTTTTGAGGGGGGTACAGGAGACCCAGTACTTC.

This clonotype was counted between two and nine times. This sequence joins TRBV15 and TRBJ2-1, with TRBD1 matching 7 bases. The CDR3 has 17 residues. Trimming removed 2 bases from V and 5 bases from J; junction bases left unmatched: 12. The V gene's germline CDR1 is LNHNV and CDR2 YYDKDF (reference sequence). The CDR3 protein is CATSRRQGPAYNNEQFF. In DNA form, the CDR3 reads TGTGCCACCAGCAGAAGACAGGGACCAGCTTATAACAATGAGCAGTTCTTC. The full variable domain, its missing parts supplied by reference TRBV15 and TRBJ2-1, is DAMVIQNPRYQVTQFGKPVTLSCSQTLNHNVMYWYQQKSSQAPKLLFHYYDKDFNNEADTPDNFQSRRPNTSFCFLDIRSPGLGDTAMYLCATSRRQGPAYNNEQFFGPGTRLTVL.

The chain joins TRBV4-1 to TRBJ2-7, with 9 bases matching TRBD1. V dropped 3 bases and J dropped 1; count of bases not matched to a gene: 7. CDR1 is MGHRA, CDR2 YSYEKL, per germline. The CDR3 covers 16 residues. The DNA of the CDR3 is TGCGCCAGCAGCCATGCCAGGGACAGGGTTTCCTACGAGCAGTACTTC. It translates to CASSHARDRVSYEQYF.

This rearrangement joins TRBV2 to TRBJ1-2, with D maybe TRBD1 (6 bases). Looked up from germline, CDR1 is SNHLY and CDR2 is FYNNEI. Trimming left V 10 bases short and J 0 bases short, with 21 bases between. The CDR3 contains 16 residues. The CDR3 here is CATPGAARSPNYGYTF. Here the CDR3 DNA reads TGTGCCACCCCAGGGGCTGCCCGCAGTCCTAACTATGGCTACACCTTC.

Concerning this clonotype itself: A much larger clonotype is one base distant, so this may be a read error. Here the CDR3 DNA reads TGTGCCAGCAGCTTAAGGGGACAAGGCGGAGAATTGTACACTGAAGCTTTCTTT. This sequence encodes CASSLRGQGGELYTEAFF. V usage is TRBV7-6 and J usage is TRBJ1-1; TRBD1 might be the D (6 bases). The CDR3 is 18 amino acids. From germline, CDR1 is SGHVS and CDR2 FNYEAQ. V was trimmed by 2 bases and J by 3 bases, leaving 22 bases between them.

This clonotype was picked up a small number of times. The chain is built from TRBV19 and TRBJ2-1; 13 nucleotides align to TRBD2. V gave up 9 bases and J gave up 0 bases; unmatched junction bases: 11. CDR1 is LNHDA, CDR2 SQIVND, per germline (reference sequence). The CDR3 length is 18 residues. The CDR3, as DNA: TGTGCCAGCAGACCGGGACTAGCGGGGTTGAGCTCCTACAATGAGCAGTTCTTC. Encoded protein: CASRPGLAGLSSYNEQFF.

The chain is built from TRBV15 and TRBJ2-7, with 7 bases aligning to TRBD1. The trim removed 5 bases at V and 3 bases at J, leaving 4 bases unmatched. Looked up from germline, CDR1 is LNHNV and CDR2 is YYDKDF (reference sequence). The CDR3 sequence is 13 residues long. The CDR3 reads CATSLRDSYEQYF. DNA of the CDR3: TGTGCCACCAGCCTCCGGGACAGCTACGAGCAGTACTTC.

This rearrangement joins TRBV10-3 to TRBJ1-1; the match to TRBD1 covers 7 bases. The CDR3 runs 18 residues. Looked up from germline, CDR1 is ENHRY and CDR2 is SYGVKD. V gave up 1 base and J gave up 0 bases; unmatched junction bases: 11. The CDR3 spells CAISEYRQGSPMNTEAFF. The CDR3 DNA is TGTGCCATCAGTGAGTACCGACAGGGCTCTCCTATGAACACTGAAGCTTTCTTT.

This clonotype was counted only a few times. The chain carries TRBV7-8 and TRBJ1-2; perhaps TRBD1 as D (5 bases). Trimming removed 3 bases at V and 4 bases at J, with 15 bases between. Germline assignment: CDR1 SGHVS and CDR2 FQNEAQ. This CDR3 is built from 15 residues. CDR3 residues: CASSFGLGETYGYTF. CDR3 sequence (DNA): TGTGCCAGCAGCTTTGGATTAGGGGAGACCTATGGCTACACCTTC.

In the case of this clonotype: The junction does not match germline at one end; this may be a read error. The V and J genes are TRBV7-4 and TRBJ1-1; D is undetermined. Germline V gene data show CDR1 as SGHVT and CDR2 as SQSDAQ. The CDR3 spans 14 residues. CDR3 amino acids: CASSLARANAEAFF. For the CDR3, the DNA is TGTGCCAGCAGCTTAGCCCGGGCGAACGCTGAAGCTTTCTTT.

The chain links TRBV5-5 to TRBJ2-7; 8 bases map to TRBD1. CDR1 is SGHKS and CDR2 is YYEKEE in the germline V gene (reference sequence). J lost 4 bases, V lost 3 bases, and 9 bases had no gene match. The CDR3 length is 15 residues. CDR3 in amino acids: CASSSGQGKAYEQYF. CDR3 nucleotide sequence: TGTGCCAGCAGCTCCGGACAGGGTAAAGCTTACGAGCAGTACTTC.

The V and J genes are TRBV6-1 and TRBJ1-5; TRBD1 matches at 9 bases. Per germline, CDR1 MNHNS and CDR2 SASEGT. Unmatched junction bases numbered 15, after V lost 0 bases and J lost 9 bases. CDR3 size: 18 residues. The CDR3 region has the DNA TGTGCCAGCAGTGAAGCCCTGTGGAGGACAGGGGAAGCAGGGCCCCAGCATTTT. Amino acid sequence: CASSEALWRTGEAGPQHF.

The sample holds a few counts of this clonotype. V is TRBV7-4 and J is TRBJ2-7; a weak D match, TRBD2 (6 bases). The CDR3 consists of 15 residues. The germline CDR1 and CDR2 sequences are SGHVT and SQSDAQ. The V gene lost 4 bases and the J gene lost 3 bases, with 16 bases spanning the gap. CDR3 coding DNA: TGTGCCAGCAGCTCCCCGGGACTTAGGCACTACGAGCAGTACTTC. Encoded protein: CASSSPGLRHYEQYF.

CDR3 nucleotide sequence: TGTGCTAGTGGCACGATGGGCGAGCAGTACTTC. Translation: CASGTMGEQYF. The chain has TRBV12-5 and TRBJ2-7; D unresolved. The CDR3 is 11 residues long. The V and J ends lost 6 bases and 6 bases respectively, with 9 bases between them. Germline V lookup: CDR1 LGHNT, CDR2 FRNRAP.

As DNA, the CDR3 is TGCGCCAGCAGCTCGTGGGGAGGGGACATGAACACTGAAGCTTTCTTT. It specifies CASSSWGGDMNTEAFF. The chain has TRBV5-1 and TRBJ1-1, with D possibly TRBD1 on 6 matching bases. This CDR3 has 16 residues. Germline assignment: CDR1 SGHRS and CDR2 YFSETQ. The V end lost 3 bases, the J end lost 0 bases, and 15 bases lay between the germline ends.